The entry that follows covers one T cell receptor beta chain sequence. Germline loops: CDR1 SGHRS, CDR2 YFSETQ. The length of the CDR3 is 14 residues. The sample belongs to a study of monozygotic twins with inflammatory bowel disease. TCRdb re-called the 5' RACE reads; every CDR3 protein appears as one record, without DNA. The sample table sets out about 450,000 distinct CDR3 sequences. The sample taken for sequencing was blood. The genes are TRBV5-1 and TRBJ2-3; there is no DNA to check the TCRdb D call of TRBD1. This receptor was taken from a human donor with ulcerative colitis or Crohn's disease, or a healthy co-twin of an affected twin (not recorded which). The CDR3 is CASSSYGQADTQYF.